The clone carrying this T cell receptor beta chain was counted a single time. Its antigen is undetermined. This CDR3 comprises 12 residues. V dropped 10 bases and J dropped 0 bases, with 10 bases sitting between them. From germline, CDR1 is MDHEN and CDR2 SYDVKM. This record belongs to a study of cytomegalovirus exposure and HLA in healthy donors. Study-level points and caveats: The study found most TCR sequences rare, yet found some public TCRs in many donors.

Sequencing used immunoSEQ multiplex PCR; TCRdb keeps in-frame clones, though not all of them. The sample records around 66,000 clones, about 97% being singletons. Specimen: PBMCs. The chain recombines TRBV28 with TRBJ2-7, with a tentative D call TRBD1 (5 bases). This clonotype was obtained from a woman between 18 and 29 years old in good health and CMV-seropositive. DNA for the CDR3: TGTGCCATACAGGCCATCTCCTACGAGCAGTACTTC. Translated, it gives CAIQAISYEQYF.